The sequence of this TCR beta chain was determined in a study of blood T cell repertoires in COVID-19. Background on the study: From T cells, B-cell-depleted T cells, or PBMCs came the material, which was cDNA or gDNA.

Profiling relied on immunoSEQ multiplex PCR, and the TCRdb table lists in-frame clones only, not all of them. This sample has approximately 170,000 clones, with 86% found just once. Germline CDR1 reads SEHNR; CDR2 reads FQNEAQ (reference sequence). This CDR3 comprises 15 residues. V shed 5 bases, J shed 4 bases, and the junction held 9 bases outside the gene matches. The sequence was obtained from an elderly woman in a cohort sampled during active or convalescent COVID-19. The sequencing input was peripheral blood. V is TRBV7-9 and J is TRBJ1-2; 8 bases fit TRBD1. CDR3 DNA sequence: TGTGCCAGCAGCATCGACAGGGGAAGCATCTATGGCTACACCTTC. Protein product: CASSIDRGSIYGYTF.